These 21 T cell receptor beta chains share one sample of origin, sequenced in a study of T cell changes during pregnancy in multiple sclerosis. TCRdb's copy holds only in-frame clones and misses some; the assay was immunoSEQ multiplex PCR. This table holds roughly 120,000 clones, around 90% found once. The specimen was peripheral blood, collected in the third trimester of pregnancy. All receptors derive from a female donor with multiple sclerosis, enrolled in a pregnancy study.

The chain is built from TRBV6-5 and TRBJ1-3, with a tentative D call TRBD1 (5 bases). Trimming cost V 1 base and J 8 bases, with 15 bases left between them. This CDR3 is built from 15 residues. Germline V gives CDR1 MNHEY, CDR2 SVGAGI. For the CDR3, the DNA is TGTGCCAGCAGTTACTTCCTGGGGACTCCGGACACCATATATTTT. Protein: CASSYFLGTPDTIYF.

This chain joins TRBV10-2 and TRBJ2-7; 10 nucleotides line up with TRBD2. The CDR3 contains 14 residues. Germline CDR1 WSHSY, CDR2 SAAADI. J was trimmed by 2 bases and V by 7 bases; bases with no gene match: 5. The DNA for the CDR3 is TGCGCCAGCATCTCTAGCGGGAGACCCTACGAGCAGTACTTC. This translates into CASISSGRPYEQYF.

The J gene is TRBJ2-7, the V gene TRBV28, with TRBD1 matching 7 bases. Looked up from germline, CDR1 is MDHEN and CDR2 is SYDVKM. The CDR3 consists of 14 residues. With 3 bases clipped from V and 3 bases from J, the junction kept 5 bases outside the gene matches. CDR3 protein: CASSLGQSNYEQYF. CDR3 bases: TGTGCCAGCAGTTTGGGACAGTCGAACTACGAGCAGTACTTC.

The chain is built from TRBV4-1 and TRBJ1-2; D ambiguous. The CDR3 sequence is 16 residues long. The V end lost 4 bases, the J end lost 4 bases, and 19 bases lay between the germline ends. Germline values: CDR1 MGHRA, CDR2 YSYEKL. CDR3 nucleotide sequence: TGCGCCAGCAGCCCCCCCCGCGGGTCCGCTTTCTATGGCTACACCTTC. Its translation is CASSPPRGSAFYGYTF.

The J gene is TRBJ2-2, the V gene TRBV2; 7 nucleotides match TRBD2. Germline V gene data show CDR1 as SNHLY and CDR2 as FYNNEI. J gave up 2 bases and V 8 bases, and 8 bases lay outside the gene matches. The CDR3 is 15 amino acids. CDR3 in amino acids: CASSVLAVNTGELFF. The CDR3 DNA follows: TGTGCCAGCTCTGTCCTAGCGGTAAACACCGGGGAGCTGTTTTTT.

The chain joins TRBV30 to TRBJ2-6; D is possibly TRBD2 (5 bases). CDR3 size: 15 residues. CDR1 and CDR2 (germline): GTSNPN, SVGIG (reference sequence). V lost 4 bases to trimming and J lost 0 bases, with 10 bases between them. The CDR3 DNA is TGTGCCTGGACCCATGGGAGCTCTGGGGCCAACGTCCTGACTTTC. Residues: CAWTHGSSGANVLTF.

The chain is built from TRBV10-2 and TRBJ1-3, with D perhaps matching TRBD1 (5 bases). This CDR3 spans 13 amino acids. Germline V gene sequence: CDR1 WSHSY, CDR2 SAAADI. Trimming took 5 bases from V and 5 from J, leaving 10 bases between them. CDR3 nucleotide sequence: TGCGCCAGCAGTACAGGATCGAGAAACACCATATATTTT. This translates into CASSTGSRNTIYF.

The rearrangement links TRBV7-3 to TRBJ1-1; no firm D call. V gave up 2 bases and J gave up 1 base, with 11 bases separating them. This CDR3 is 15 amino acids long. Germline CDR1 SGHTA, CDR2 FQGTGA. CDR3 amino acids: CASSLEGGRNTEAFF. The CDR3 DNA reads TGTGCCAGCAGCTTAGAAGGCGGAAGGAACACTGAAGCTTTCTTT.

The J gene is TRBJ1-1, the V gene TRBV5-1; D may be TRBD1 (5 bases). The V and J ends lost 0 bases and 2 bases respectively, with 14 bases between them. There are 16 residues in the CDR3. The germline V gene encodes CDR1 SGHRS and CDR2 YFSETQ. In DNA, the CDR3 is TGCGCCAGCAGCTTGGTCCTGATGCAGGGTAACACTGAAGCTTTCTTT. Translated: CASSLVLMQGNTEAFF.

The J gene is TRBJ2-1, the V gene TRBV11-2, with D possibly TRBD2 on 6 matching bases. Trimming removed 2 bases from V and 5 bases from J, with 13 bases in between. CDR1 is SGHAT, CDR2 FQNNGV, per germline. The CDR3 extends over 15 amino acids. CDR3 nucleotides: TGTGCCAGCAGCTTATCGGGGGTTAGCAACAATGAGCAGTTCTTC. This encodes CASSLSGVSNNEQFF.

V is TRBV18 and J is TRBJ2-1, with 8 bases lining up with TRBD1. The CDR3 is 16 residues long. Germline V lookup: CDR1 KGHSH, CDR2 LQKENI. J was trimmed by 8 bases and V by 6 bases; bases with no gene match: 15. The CDR3 region is CASSPIDRGRVDEQFF. DNA of the CDR3: TGTGCCAGCTCTCCCATAGACAGGGGTCGCGTGGATGAGCAGTTCTTC.

This chain links TRBV1 with TRBJ1-5; the table's D call, TRBD1, was not checked against the DNA. TRBV1 counts as a pseudogene. The CDR3 has 16 amino acids. The CDR3 DNA sequence: TGCACCAGCAGCCCCGAGCAAGACAGGGTGAATCAGCCCCAGCATTTT. Its protein is CTSSPEQDRVNQPQHF.

This chain joins TRBV18 and TRBJ1-1; D is unresolved. The germline CDR1 and CDR2 sequences are KGHSH and LQKENI. V was cut by 2 bases and J by 4 bases, with 14 bases left in between. The CDR3 length is 15 residues. This CDR3 reads CASSPSAGHGTEAFF. CDR3 bases: TGTGCCAGCTCACCATCGGCAGGCCATGGCACTGAAGCTTTCTTT.

This sequence joins TRBV5-1 and TRBJ1-1, with D perhaps TRBD1 (5 bases). CDR3 length: 13 amino acids. Germline CDR1 reads SGHRS; CDR2 reads YFSETQ. V was pared by 4 bases and J by 6 bases, with 13 bases between. The CDR3 sequence is CASSQGGVPEAFF. DNA of the CDR3: TGCGCCAGCAGCCAGGGTGGGGTCCCTGAAGCTTTCTTT.

The chain combines TRBV5-4 with TRBJ2-6; the match to TRBD2 covers 8 bases. Trimming cost V 4 bases and J 2 bases; bases outside gene matches: 5. Looked up from germline, CDR1 is SGHNT and CDR2 is YYREEE (reference sequence). The CDR3 contains 16 residues. The CDR3 DNA sequence: TGTGCCAGCAGCCCCACGGGGGGGGCTGGGGCCAACGTCCTGACTTTC. Amino acid sequence: CASSPTGGAGANVLTF.

The chain joins TRBV19 to TRBJ2-6; 12 nucleotides agree with TRBD1. The V gene end was trimmed by 4 bases and the J gene end by 10 bases; junction bases not matched to a gene: 2. CDR3 size: 14 residues. CDR1 is LNHDA, CDR2 SQIVND, per germline (reference sequence). As DNA, the CDR3 is TGTGCCAGTAGTAGGGACAGGGGGCCAAACGTCCTGACTTTC. It translates to CASSRDRGPNVLTF.

The rearrangement links TRBV29-1 to TRBJ1-3; unclear D gene. This CDR3 spans 13 amino acids. V was pared by 2 bases and J by 2 bases, with 7 bases between. The germline V gene has CDR1 SQVTM and CDR2 ANQGSEA. DNA of the CDR3: TGCAGCGTTGAATGGCCAGCTGGAAACACCATATATTTT. Translating it yields CSVEWPAGNTIYF.

The chain employs TRBV5-4 and TRBJ1-2, with D maybe TRBD1 (5 bases). CDR3 length: 14 residues. The germline V gene encodes CDR1 SGHNT and CDR2 YYREEE (reference sequence). V lost 2 bases, J lost 4 bases, and 12 bases lay in between. The CDR3 loop is CASSFDETGYGYTF. Here the CDR3 DNA reads TGTGCCAGCAGCTTTGATGAAACAGGCTATGGCTACACCTTC.

The V and J genes are TRBV7-9 and TRBJ1-2; D is ambiguous. The V and J ends lost 5 bases and 8 bases respectively, with 15 bases between them. CDR3 size: 13 residues. Per germline, CDR1 SEHNR and CDR2 FQNEAQ (reference sequence). The CDR3 DNA follows: TGTGCCAGCAGCCCGGTACTTCAGGAAGGCTACACCTTC. Translating it yields CASSPVLQEGYTF. The complete variable domain, with remaining parts taken from reference TRBV7-9 and TRBJ1-2, reads DTGVSQNPRHKITKRGQNVTFRCDPISEHNRLYWYRQTLGQGPEFLTYFQNEAQLEKSRLLSDRFSAERPKGSFSTLEIQRTEQGDSAMYLCASSPVLQEGYTFGSGTRLTVV.

This chain connects TRBV4-2 to TRBJ1-5; D ambiguous. Trimming removed 0 bases at V and 0 bases at J, with 9 bases between. The length of the CDR3 is 16 residues. Germline V gene lookup returns CDR1 LGHNA and CDR2 YNFKEQ. The CDR3, as DNA: TGTGCCAGCAGCCAAGATGCGGGGATTAGCAATCAGCCCCAGCATTTT. Translating it yields CASSQDAGISNQPQHF.

V usage is TRBV6-1 and J usage is TRBJ1-5, with 7 nucleotides matching TRBD1. Germline loops: CDR1 MNHNS, CDR2 SASEGT. Trimming cost V 6 bases and J 7 bases; bases outside gene matches: 12. CDR3 size: 15 residues. The CDR3 region is CASRNRGGNRQPQHF. CDR3 coding DNA: TGTGCCAGCAGGAACAGGGGTGGAAACAGGCAGCCCCAGCATTTT.